The TCR beta chain described here comes from a study of blood T cell repertoires in COVID-19. Study summary: The United States, Italy and Spain supplied acute and convalescent COVID-19 samples. The analysed material was cDNA or gDNA that came from T cells, B-cell-depleted T cells, or PBMCs.

Per the original data handling: Reference gene primer amplification gave nucleated cell count estimates. TCRdb keeps only in-frame clones here, not all; method: immunoSEQ multiplex PCR. The D gene and trimming were derived from the DNA, and the V and J assignments and clone size from that table. The table shows 300,000 to 350,000 clones, with roughly nine tenths occurring only once. The receptor was derived from a man younger than 35 with active or convalescent COVID-19. Sequencing input: peripheral blood.

The CDR3 sequence is CATSRDKLGDPGGELFF. The DNA of the CDR3 is TGTGCCACCAGCAGAGATAAACTCGGCGATCCGGGCGGGGAGCTGTTTTTT. The chain carries TRBV15 and TRBJ2-2; D is unresolved. V was cut by 0 bases and J by 7 bases, with 18 bases left in between. Per the germline V gene, CDR1 is LNHNV and CDR2 is YYDKDF (reference sequence). The CDR3 runs to 17 residues.